Below are 32 T cell receptor beta chains sequenced from a single sample in a study of T cell repertoires in cytomegalovirus infection. TCRdb processed the reads anew with MiXCR; each CDR3 protein has one entry. The table records some 450,000 distinct CDR3 sequences, 25% to 40% of them present only once. Sequenced: PBMCs. The receptors were sampled from a human donor in good health (CMV status not recorded). Some clones in this sample may be carry-over from other donors' samples.

Concerning this clonotype itself: One end of the junction does not line up with germline, which may come from a read error. This sequence joins TRBV7-8 and TRBJ2-3; 14 bases are a match to TRBD2. This CDR3 has 16 residues. From germline, CDR1 is SGHVS and CDR2 FQNEAQ. This chain's CDR3 is CSSSSRLAGGTDTQYF. The CDR3 DNA sequence: TGTTCCAGCAGCTCGCGACTAGCGGGGGGGACAGATACGCAGTATTTT.

This clonotype came up a few times. The CDR3 region has the DNA TGTGCCAGCAGTGAGAGGAGTTTCGATGAGCAGTTCTTC. Encoded protein: CASSERSFDEQFF. The genes are TRBV9 and TRBJ2-1; no reliable D call. CDR1 is SGDLS and CDR2 is YYNGEE in the germline V gene. The CDR3 covers 13 residues. The ends were cut back, 5 bases at V and 8 bases at J, with 14 bases in the middle.

There are a few counts of this clonotype. The V call is TRBV2, the J call TRBJ2-7; no clear D. Trimming took off 5 bases at V and 1 base at J, with 15 bases between the two ends. The CDR3 contains 15 residues. Germline V CDR1 and CDR2: SNHLY, FYNNEI. CDR3 nucleotides: TGTGCCAGCAGTCAAAATCCCACCACATCCTACGAGCAGTACTTC. Translated, it gives CASSQNPTTSYEQYF.

This clonotype has a handful of counts. V is TRBV6-1 and J is TRBJ1-5, with 8 bases that match TRBD1. J was trimmed by 0 bases and V by 5 bases; bases with no gene match: 6. In germline, CDR1 is MNHNS, CDR2 SASEGT. This CDR3 contains 16 residues. CDR3 region: CASSQGQGVSNQPQHF. CDR3 coding DNA: TGTGCCAGCAGTCAAGGACAGGGAGTTAGCAATCAGCCCCAGCATTTT.

Only one count was recorded for this clonotype. The V call is TRBV2, the J call TRBJ1-2; maybe TRBD1 (5 bases). Germline assignment: CDR1 SNHLY and CDR2 FYNNEI. The CDR3 covers 13 residues. V was shortened by 4 bases and J by 8 bases, with 14 bases between the two germline ends. The chain's CDR3 is CASSAPGHDGYTF. DNA of the CDR3: TGTGCCAGCAGTGCGCCAGGGCACGACGGCTACACCTTC.

Many counts were recorded for this clonotype. V gene TRBV7-2 combines with J gene TRBJ2-1; D remains ambiguous. With 4 bases removed from V and 10 bases from J, the gap between germline ends came to 23 bases. This CDR3 has 16 amino acids. Germline-derived CDR1 and CDR2 are SGHTA and FQGNSA. Here the CDR3 reads CASSYISGPRTPEQFF. The CDR3 bases are TGTGCCAGCAGCTATATCTCCGGGCCCCGAACCCCAGAGCAGTTCTTC.

There are a few counts of this clonotype. The J gene is TRBJ1-5, the V gene TRBV6-2 or TRBV6-3, with D tentatively TRBD1 (6 bases). The germline gives CDR1 MNHEY, CDR2 SVGEGT. V lost 5 bases and J 3 bases, leaving 11 bases between the germline ends. The CDR3 covers 14 residues. CDR3: CASSKQGNNQPQHF. CDR3 nucleotide sequence: TGTGCCAGCAGTAAACAGGGAAACAATCAGCCCCAGCATTTT.

This clonotype was seen more than once but under ten times. The J gene is TRBJ2-3, the V gene TRBV2; 13 bases match TRBD2. Trimming took 8 bases from V and 6 from J; bases not matched to a gene: 5. There are 14 residues in the CDR3. Germline V gene data show CDR1 as SNHLY and CDR2 as FYNNEI. The CDR3 spells CASRLAGGRDTQYF. CDR3 DNA sequence: TGTGCCAGCCGACTAGCGGGGGGCCGGGATACGCAGTATTTT.

This clonotype occurred many times. The chain recombines TRBV7-2 with TRBJ1-5, with D tentatively TRBD1 (6 bases). This CDR3 is built from 15 residues. The V gene's germline CDR1 is SGHTA and CDR2 FQGNSA. Trimming stripped 4 bases from V and 4 bases from J, with 14 bases between. The chain's CDR3 is CASSWSGGPNQPQHF. In DNA, the CDR3 is TGTGCCAGCAGCTGGTCGGGGGGCCCTAATCAGCCCCAGCATTTT.

The genes are TRBV4-1 and TRBJ1-1; TRBD1 matches 7 bases. Germline-derived CDR1 and CDR2 are MGHRA and YSYEKL. The CDR3 has 15 residues. J was trimmed by 1 base and V by 4 bases; bases with no gene match: 6. CDR3 bases: TGCGCCAGCAGCCTGACAGGGAACGGGAACACTGAAGCTTTCTTT. Its protein is CASSLTGNGNTEAFF.

This clonotype was recorded a few times. The rearrangement links TRBV15 to TRBJ2-3, with D possibly being TRBD1 (6 bases). Germline values: CDR1 LNHNV, CDR2 YYDKDF (reference sequence). V was clipped by 1 base and J by 4 bases, with 9 bases between them. The CDR3 length is 14 residues. The CDR3 sequence: CATSRGTAPDTQYF. CDR3 nucleotides: TGTGCCACCAGCAGAGGGACAGCACCAGATACGCAGTATTTT.

J is TRBJ2-1 and V is TRBV19, with 10 bases lining up with TRBD2. The CDR3 covers 15 residues. CDR1 and CDR2 from the germline V gene are LNHDA and SQIVND (reference sequence). J lost 8 bases, V lost 1 base, and 5 bases had no gene match. The CDR3 spells CASSIALAGFDEQFF. CDR3 nucleotide sequence: TGTGCCAGTAGTATAGCACTAGCGGGGTTTGATGAGCAGTTCTTC.

The chain is built from TRBV6-8 and TRBJ1-1, with D possibly matching TRBD1 (6 bases). V was cut by 7 bases and J by 4 bases, with 16 bases left in between. The CDR3 has 14 amino acids. CDR1 is MNHGY and CDR2 is SAAAGT in the germline V gene. CDR3 protein: CASTAGGRATEAFF. CDR3 in DNA: TGTGCCAGCACCGCGGGGGGCAGGGCCACTGAAGCTTTCTTT.

To note about this clonotype: A read error may be the cause here, since a much bigger clone is one base away. V gene TRBV11-1 combines with J gene TRBJ1-1, with TRBD1 as a possible D gene (5 bases). Germline CDR1 and CDR2: SGHAT and FQDESV (reference sequence). V gave up 8 bases and J gave up 0 bases, with 13 bases separating them. This CDR3 is built from 14 residues. The CDR3: CASVYKGVNTEAFF. The CDR3 DNA is TGTGCCAGCGTGTACAAAGGGGTGAACACTGAAGCTTTCTTT.

This clonotype has a handful of counts. The gene calls are TRBV5-4 and TRBJ2-7, with TRBD1 matching 8 bases. V lost 3 bases and J lost 4; bases outside the gene matches: 0. Germline V gene data show CDR1 as SGHNT and CDR2 as YYREEE (reference sequence). The CDR3 has 12 amino acids. The CDR3 DNA reads TGTGCCAGCAGCTGGGACAGGTACGAGCAGTACTTC. Translating gives CASSWDRYEQYF.

This clonotype has just one count. The chain links TRBV7-9 to TRBJ2-3; 7 nucleotides agree with TRBD2. Germline V gene lookup returns CDR1 SEHNR and CDR2 FQNEAQ (reference sequence). CDR3 size: 14 residues. Trimming at V came to 2 bases and at J to 2 bases, leaving 1 base not matched to a gene. CDR3 in DNA: TGTGCCAGCAGCTTAAGCGGGGCCACAGATACGCAGTATTTT. Residues: CASSLSGATDTQYF.

This clonotype was seen at least ten times. The V gene is TRBV7-6, the J gene TRBJ2-2; weak D call: TRBD2 (6 bases). V gave up 4 bases and J gave up 5 bases, with 17 bases separating them. Germline V gene data show CDR1 as SGHVS and CDR2 as FNYEAQ. The CDR3 is made up of 16 amino acids. This CDR3 reads CASSSLTRARTGELFF. CDR3 nucleotides: TGTGCCAGCAGCTCCCTGACTAGGGCCAGGACCGGGGAGCTGTTTTTT.

The V call is TRBV5-6, the J call TRBJ1-2; D is unresolved. The CDR3 spans 14 residues. In germline, CDR1 is SGHDT, CDR2 YYEEEE. The germline V and J ends were trimmed by 7 bases and 4 bases, with 17 bases remaining between them. The CDR3 spells CASRPGQVLYGYTF. The DNA of the CDR3 is TGTGCCAGCCGCCCCGGGCAGGTTCTCTATGGCTACACCTTC.

The chain uses TRBV6-1 and TRBJ1-1; TRBD1 matches at 8 bases. Germline CDR1 and CDR2: MNHNS and SASEGT. This CDR3 contains 12 residues. The V gene end was trimmed by 5 bases and the J gene end by 10 bases; junction bases not matched to a gene: 6. The CDR3 region is CASSQDRGSAFF. DNA for the CDR3: TGTGCCAGCAGTCAAGACAGGGGATCAGCTTTCTTT.

In its sample, this clonotype was seen a few times. This chain joins TRBV7-9 and TRBJ1-1; D not resolved. CDR3 length: 11 residues. The V gene's germline CDR1 is SEHNR and CDR2 FQNEAQ (reference sequence). V lost 4 bases, J lost 8 bases, and 8 bases lay in between. The CDR3 sequence: CASSSPGEAFF. The DNA for the CDR3 is TGTGCCAGCAGCTCCCCCGGGGAAGCTTTCTTT.

This clonotype was seen a handful of times. The chain uses TRBV7-2 and TRBJ1-2; 7 nucleotides align to TRBD1. V lost 1 base to trimming and J lost 8 bases; unmatched junction nucleotides: 4. The length of the CDR3 is 13 residues. CDR1 and CDR2 from the germline V gene are SGHTA and FQGNSA. CDR3 amino acids: CASSLVGGGGYTF. CDR3 sequence (DNA): TGTGCCAGCAGCTTAGTAGGGGGCGGCGGCTACACCTTC.

For this clonotype: Given the absence of the conserved phenylalanine or tryptophan at the CDR3 end, a read error is likely. The DNA is omitted, as the CDR3 cannot be located on it reliably, and the CDR3 follows TCRdb's listing. This chain joins TRBV7-8 and TRBJ2-5; the table's D call, TRBD2, has no DNA check behind it. Counting both end residues, the CDR3 totals 13 amino acids. Germline CDR1 and CDR2: SGHVS and FQNEAQ. The CDR3 here is CASSSPSGETHYS.

A remark on this clonotype: Sequence at one end of the junction differs from germline and may be a read error. V gene TRBV12-3 or TRBV12-4 combines with J gene TRBJ2-5; possibly TRBD1 or TRBD2 for D (6 bases each). This CDR3 spans 13 amino acids. CDR3 in DNA: TGTGCCAGAAGTTTAGGGGGGCCAGAGACCAAGTACTTC. Protein sequence: CARSLGGPETKYF.

This clonotype was found many times. CDR3 DNA sequence: TGTGCCAGCAGCTTAGCCCTAACTTACAATGAGCAGTTCTTC. Translated: CASSLALTYNEQFF. This chain links TRBV7-2 with TRBJ2-1; D gene uncertain. Germline V CDR1 and CDR2: SGHTA, FQGNSA. The length of the CDR3 is 14 residues. Trimming left V 0 bases short and J 4 bases short, with 7 bases between.

This clonotype was seen once. A much larger clone differs from this one at a single base, so this may be a read error. Since the CDR3 does not end with the conserved phenylalanine or tryptophan, this likely comes from a read error. The V gene is TRBV6-2 or TRBV6-3, the J gene TRBJ2-5; D is undetermined. Germline V CDR1 and CDR2: MNHEY, SVGEGT. Trimming took 7 bases from V and 5 from J, leaving 14 bases between them. The CDR3 consists of 13 residues. DNA for the CDR3: TGTGCCAGCACCGAGGTGGGGTTGGAGACCCAGTACTTA. This encodes CASTEVGLETQYL.

The V and J genes are TRBV7-2 and TRBJ2-7, with D maybe TRBD1 (6 bases). There are 14 residues in the CDR3. Germline V gives CDR1 SGHTA, CDR2 FQGNSA. The CDR3 DNA reads TGTTCCATCAGCCCCAAGGACAGATTCTACGAGCAGTACTTC. Translation gives CSISPKDRFYEQYF.

In its sample, this clonotype was seen many times. The gene calls are TRBV7-2 and TRBJ1-4; D uncertain. The germline CDR1 and CDR2 sequences are SGHTA and FQGNSA. V was cut by 0 bases and J by 7 bases, with 12 bases left in between. CDR3 length equals 15 residues. CDR3 nucleotides: TGTGCCAGCAGCTTAGCTGGCCCTTCAGCTGAAAAACTGTTTTTT. This translates into CASSLAGPSAEKLFF.

The table lists this clonotype with many counts. The chain employs TRBV12-3 or TRBV12-4 and TRBJ2-6, with D unresolved. V lost 3 bases to trimming and J lost 0 bases, with 6 bases between them. The CDR3 runs 15 residues. For the CDR3, the DNA is TGTGCCAGCAGTTTTTCCAGCTCTGGGGCCAACGTCCTGACTTTC. Amino acids: CASSFSSSGANVLTF.

The rearrangement uses TRBV5-6 and TRBJ1-1; D is unclear. Germline V gene lookup returns CDR1 SGHDT and CDR2 YYEEEE. This CDR3 has 14 amino acids. The germline V and J ends were trimmed by 0 bases and 4 bases, with 10 bases remaining between them. The CDR3 protein is CASSLVELPTEAFF. CDR3 nucleotides: TGTGCCAGCAGCTTGGTGGAGTTACCCACTGAAGCTTTCTTT.

The sample holds many counts of this clonotype. The chain carries TRBV7-2 and TRBJ2-7, with D unclear. The CDR3 totals 13 residues. V lost 3 bases and J lost 2, with 8 bases in between. In germline, CDR1 is SGHTA, CDR2 FQGNSA. CDR3 region: CASSLTGAYEQYF. CDR3 nucleotide sequence: TGTGCCAGCAGCTTGACTGGCGCCTACGAGCAGTACTTC.

This clonotype was found a few times. V and J are TRBV27 and TRBJ2-3, with a possible D match to TRBD2 (5 bases). This CDR3 has 13 amino acids. The germline V gene encodes CDR1 MNHEY and CDR2 SMNVEV (reference sequence). Trimming shortened V by 1 base and J by 4 bases, and 6 bases separated the two germline ends. DNA of the CDR3: TGTGCCAGCAGTTTATTACTAGCAGATACGCAGTATTTT. Translated, it gives CASSLLLADTQYF.

The chain carries TRBV7-2 and TRBJ2-7; unclear D gene. CDR3 length: 14 residues. Germline values: CDR1 SGHTA, CDR2 FQGNSA. With 0 bases removed from V and 0 bases from J, the gap between germline ends came to 6 bases. CDR3 sequence reads: CASSLAGPSYEQYF. The CDR3 nucleotides are TGTGCCAGCAGCTTAGCCGGGCCCTCCTACGAGCAGTACTTC. The full variable domain, its missing parts supplied by reference TRBV7-2 and TRBJ2-7, is GAGVSQSPSNKVTEKGKDVELRCDPISGHTALYWYRQSLGQGLEFLIYFQGNSAPDKSGLPSDRFSAERTGGSVSTLTIQRTQQEDSAVYLCASSLAGPSYEQYFGPGTRLTVT.